Listed below are T cell receptor beta chains from one sample, sequenced in a study of OX40 agonist ivuxolimab in advanced cancers. Produced via immunoSEQ multiplex PCR; TCRdb's table is partial and in-frame only. This table holds 50,000 to 65,000 clones, 86% found once. The sample in question was CD4+ or CD8+ T cells sorted from blood, obtained in a trial of the OX40 agonist ivuxolimab. These receptors all come from an adult with an advanced solid tumor such as melanoma, head and neck, liver or kidney cancer. The CDR3 runs from the conserved cysteine through the conserved F or W. The D gene is left open where the match is weak. The size of a clone is reported for some rows only, either as once, few or many, or as a class for expanded clones.

>TRBJ2-1|TRBD1|.|TRBV27
CASSFLGQDGTEQFF
TGTGCCAGCAGTTTCCTTGGACAGGACGGGACTGAGCAGTTCTTC
>TRBJ2-2|.|.|TRBV10-3
CAISGQGTGELFF
TGTGCCATCAGTGGGCAGGGCACCGGGGAGCTGTTTTTT
>TRBJ2-3|.|.|TRBV29-1
CSVVIRRSTDTQYF
TGCAGCGTTGTGATCCGACGTTCAACAGATACGCAGTATTTT
>TRBJ2-7|TRBD1|.|TRBV28
CASSLPGQGVRRGSF
TGTGCCAGCAGTCTCCCGGGACAGGGGGTGCGGCGGGGGTCCTTC
>TRBJ1-5|TRBD1|.|TRBV5-8
CASSVRDSMRNQPQHF
TGTGCCAGCAGCGTCAGGGACAGTATGCGCAATCAGCCCCAGCATTTT
>TRBJ1-5|.|.|TRBV27
CASSFSGSLVPGWPQHF
TGTGCCAGCAGTTTTTCTGGGTCGTTGGTTCCCGGGTGGCCCCAGCATTTT
>TRBJ2-5|.|.|TRBV4-2
CASSRGLATEETQYF
TGTGCCAGCAGCCGAGGACTGGCCACGGAGGAGACCCAGTACTTC
>TRBJ2-3|TRBD1|few|TRBV28
CATQQGEEPDTQYF
TGTGCCACCCAACAGGGGGAGGAACCAGATACGCAGTATTTT
>TRBJ2-5|.|.|TRBV14
CASSQGARSETQYF
TGTGCCAGCAGCCAAGGGGCTAGGTCGGAGACCCAGTACTTC
>TRBJ2-7|.|.|TRBV6-5
CASSYSRNYEQYF
TGTGCCAGCAGTTACTCTAGGAATTACGAGCAGTACTTC